The TCR beta chain under discussion was sequenced for a study of post-analysis software for immune sequencing data (dated by TCRdb to between 2014 and 2017). Regarding the research as a whole: Recorded disease courses included relapsing-remitting, secondary progressive and progressive-relapsing multiple sclerosis, with some patients lacking subtype annotation. A subset of samples was prepared in parallel using single-end sample barcoding, then pooled and co-amplified after Illumina adapter ligation. The patient repertoires were compared against more than 10 previously published healthy control repertoires obtained from donors aged roughly 6 to 28 years. What the research found in general, with its limitations: Normalized Chao1 diversity was significantly lower in multiple sclerosis patients than controls, suggesting substantial peripheral T-cell clonal expansion. The multiple sclerosis patient group was slightly younger than the control group. Strong co-clustering of samples prepared in the same batch was shown by direct clustering with F measure, prompting a batch-effect correction. Patients showed significantly higher frequencies than controls for several TRBV segments, among them TRBV5-6, TRBV5-1 and TRBV20-1.

Receptors were amplified or captured by PCR. Sequencing was performed on an Illumina HiSeq 2500. To reduce PCR and sequencing biases, unique molecular identifiers were built into the TCR beta cDNA libraries. Roughly 0.5 million cDNA molecules were obtained per 1 to 10 million input T cells, so each molecule approximated one T cell. The patient libraries were prepared and sequenced with the same protocol used for the earlier healthy control dataset. Within a given batch, samples were prepared together, multiplexed and sequenced on the same HiSeq lane. On the study's bioinformatics: Raw barcoded reads were processed with MIGEC, discarding single-read molecular identifier groups before consensus assembly and CDR3 extraction. VDJtools was used for post-analysis of the clonotype tables, and diversity was normalized by down-sampling every dataset to the size of the smallest sample. To correct batch-related cross-sample contamination, repertoire overlap clustering matched CDR3 amino acid sequences but not nucleotide sequences. The raw public data were reprocessed by TCRdb itself: fastp quality trimming at Q25, MiXCR clonotype calling, in-frame beta chains only. Each CDR3 protein gets just one entry, which takes the most common genes and DNA from the rows behind it. Here the V and J calls rest on TCRdb's processing, not on the authors' analysis. This sample comprises approximately 350,000 distinct CDR3 sequences, 30% to 45% of them detected only once. The ten largest clones add up to under 15% of the sample.

The CDR3 numbers 15 residues from cysteine through phenylalanine. Kept here is only the CDR3 DNA, which spans 45 bases and is read in frame from base 1. The germline V gene encodes CDR1 SEHNR and CDR2 FQNEAQ (reference sequence). Germline trimming amounts to 5 bases on V and 5 bases on J, with 8 as the count of junction bases outside the gene matches. TCR beta repertoires were profiled from peripheral blood of under 15 young patients with multiple sclerosis to demonstrate the VDJtools post-analysis software. The multiple sclerosis patients were children and adolescents ranging in age from about 6 to 17 years. On this clonotype: The antigen it binds to is not known. Within one base of it there is no much larger clone, and no base qualities were kept.

The clonotype originates from a girl aged 5 to 17 with multiple sclerosis. This chain joins TRBV7-9 to TRBJ2-1; a stretch of 8 junction bases matches TRBD1. Sequenced material: blood. CDR3 sequence: CASSPGGRGNNEQFF. The DNA reads as follows: TGTGCCAGCAGCCCAGGGGGCAGGGGGAACAATGAGCAGTTCTTC.